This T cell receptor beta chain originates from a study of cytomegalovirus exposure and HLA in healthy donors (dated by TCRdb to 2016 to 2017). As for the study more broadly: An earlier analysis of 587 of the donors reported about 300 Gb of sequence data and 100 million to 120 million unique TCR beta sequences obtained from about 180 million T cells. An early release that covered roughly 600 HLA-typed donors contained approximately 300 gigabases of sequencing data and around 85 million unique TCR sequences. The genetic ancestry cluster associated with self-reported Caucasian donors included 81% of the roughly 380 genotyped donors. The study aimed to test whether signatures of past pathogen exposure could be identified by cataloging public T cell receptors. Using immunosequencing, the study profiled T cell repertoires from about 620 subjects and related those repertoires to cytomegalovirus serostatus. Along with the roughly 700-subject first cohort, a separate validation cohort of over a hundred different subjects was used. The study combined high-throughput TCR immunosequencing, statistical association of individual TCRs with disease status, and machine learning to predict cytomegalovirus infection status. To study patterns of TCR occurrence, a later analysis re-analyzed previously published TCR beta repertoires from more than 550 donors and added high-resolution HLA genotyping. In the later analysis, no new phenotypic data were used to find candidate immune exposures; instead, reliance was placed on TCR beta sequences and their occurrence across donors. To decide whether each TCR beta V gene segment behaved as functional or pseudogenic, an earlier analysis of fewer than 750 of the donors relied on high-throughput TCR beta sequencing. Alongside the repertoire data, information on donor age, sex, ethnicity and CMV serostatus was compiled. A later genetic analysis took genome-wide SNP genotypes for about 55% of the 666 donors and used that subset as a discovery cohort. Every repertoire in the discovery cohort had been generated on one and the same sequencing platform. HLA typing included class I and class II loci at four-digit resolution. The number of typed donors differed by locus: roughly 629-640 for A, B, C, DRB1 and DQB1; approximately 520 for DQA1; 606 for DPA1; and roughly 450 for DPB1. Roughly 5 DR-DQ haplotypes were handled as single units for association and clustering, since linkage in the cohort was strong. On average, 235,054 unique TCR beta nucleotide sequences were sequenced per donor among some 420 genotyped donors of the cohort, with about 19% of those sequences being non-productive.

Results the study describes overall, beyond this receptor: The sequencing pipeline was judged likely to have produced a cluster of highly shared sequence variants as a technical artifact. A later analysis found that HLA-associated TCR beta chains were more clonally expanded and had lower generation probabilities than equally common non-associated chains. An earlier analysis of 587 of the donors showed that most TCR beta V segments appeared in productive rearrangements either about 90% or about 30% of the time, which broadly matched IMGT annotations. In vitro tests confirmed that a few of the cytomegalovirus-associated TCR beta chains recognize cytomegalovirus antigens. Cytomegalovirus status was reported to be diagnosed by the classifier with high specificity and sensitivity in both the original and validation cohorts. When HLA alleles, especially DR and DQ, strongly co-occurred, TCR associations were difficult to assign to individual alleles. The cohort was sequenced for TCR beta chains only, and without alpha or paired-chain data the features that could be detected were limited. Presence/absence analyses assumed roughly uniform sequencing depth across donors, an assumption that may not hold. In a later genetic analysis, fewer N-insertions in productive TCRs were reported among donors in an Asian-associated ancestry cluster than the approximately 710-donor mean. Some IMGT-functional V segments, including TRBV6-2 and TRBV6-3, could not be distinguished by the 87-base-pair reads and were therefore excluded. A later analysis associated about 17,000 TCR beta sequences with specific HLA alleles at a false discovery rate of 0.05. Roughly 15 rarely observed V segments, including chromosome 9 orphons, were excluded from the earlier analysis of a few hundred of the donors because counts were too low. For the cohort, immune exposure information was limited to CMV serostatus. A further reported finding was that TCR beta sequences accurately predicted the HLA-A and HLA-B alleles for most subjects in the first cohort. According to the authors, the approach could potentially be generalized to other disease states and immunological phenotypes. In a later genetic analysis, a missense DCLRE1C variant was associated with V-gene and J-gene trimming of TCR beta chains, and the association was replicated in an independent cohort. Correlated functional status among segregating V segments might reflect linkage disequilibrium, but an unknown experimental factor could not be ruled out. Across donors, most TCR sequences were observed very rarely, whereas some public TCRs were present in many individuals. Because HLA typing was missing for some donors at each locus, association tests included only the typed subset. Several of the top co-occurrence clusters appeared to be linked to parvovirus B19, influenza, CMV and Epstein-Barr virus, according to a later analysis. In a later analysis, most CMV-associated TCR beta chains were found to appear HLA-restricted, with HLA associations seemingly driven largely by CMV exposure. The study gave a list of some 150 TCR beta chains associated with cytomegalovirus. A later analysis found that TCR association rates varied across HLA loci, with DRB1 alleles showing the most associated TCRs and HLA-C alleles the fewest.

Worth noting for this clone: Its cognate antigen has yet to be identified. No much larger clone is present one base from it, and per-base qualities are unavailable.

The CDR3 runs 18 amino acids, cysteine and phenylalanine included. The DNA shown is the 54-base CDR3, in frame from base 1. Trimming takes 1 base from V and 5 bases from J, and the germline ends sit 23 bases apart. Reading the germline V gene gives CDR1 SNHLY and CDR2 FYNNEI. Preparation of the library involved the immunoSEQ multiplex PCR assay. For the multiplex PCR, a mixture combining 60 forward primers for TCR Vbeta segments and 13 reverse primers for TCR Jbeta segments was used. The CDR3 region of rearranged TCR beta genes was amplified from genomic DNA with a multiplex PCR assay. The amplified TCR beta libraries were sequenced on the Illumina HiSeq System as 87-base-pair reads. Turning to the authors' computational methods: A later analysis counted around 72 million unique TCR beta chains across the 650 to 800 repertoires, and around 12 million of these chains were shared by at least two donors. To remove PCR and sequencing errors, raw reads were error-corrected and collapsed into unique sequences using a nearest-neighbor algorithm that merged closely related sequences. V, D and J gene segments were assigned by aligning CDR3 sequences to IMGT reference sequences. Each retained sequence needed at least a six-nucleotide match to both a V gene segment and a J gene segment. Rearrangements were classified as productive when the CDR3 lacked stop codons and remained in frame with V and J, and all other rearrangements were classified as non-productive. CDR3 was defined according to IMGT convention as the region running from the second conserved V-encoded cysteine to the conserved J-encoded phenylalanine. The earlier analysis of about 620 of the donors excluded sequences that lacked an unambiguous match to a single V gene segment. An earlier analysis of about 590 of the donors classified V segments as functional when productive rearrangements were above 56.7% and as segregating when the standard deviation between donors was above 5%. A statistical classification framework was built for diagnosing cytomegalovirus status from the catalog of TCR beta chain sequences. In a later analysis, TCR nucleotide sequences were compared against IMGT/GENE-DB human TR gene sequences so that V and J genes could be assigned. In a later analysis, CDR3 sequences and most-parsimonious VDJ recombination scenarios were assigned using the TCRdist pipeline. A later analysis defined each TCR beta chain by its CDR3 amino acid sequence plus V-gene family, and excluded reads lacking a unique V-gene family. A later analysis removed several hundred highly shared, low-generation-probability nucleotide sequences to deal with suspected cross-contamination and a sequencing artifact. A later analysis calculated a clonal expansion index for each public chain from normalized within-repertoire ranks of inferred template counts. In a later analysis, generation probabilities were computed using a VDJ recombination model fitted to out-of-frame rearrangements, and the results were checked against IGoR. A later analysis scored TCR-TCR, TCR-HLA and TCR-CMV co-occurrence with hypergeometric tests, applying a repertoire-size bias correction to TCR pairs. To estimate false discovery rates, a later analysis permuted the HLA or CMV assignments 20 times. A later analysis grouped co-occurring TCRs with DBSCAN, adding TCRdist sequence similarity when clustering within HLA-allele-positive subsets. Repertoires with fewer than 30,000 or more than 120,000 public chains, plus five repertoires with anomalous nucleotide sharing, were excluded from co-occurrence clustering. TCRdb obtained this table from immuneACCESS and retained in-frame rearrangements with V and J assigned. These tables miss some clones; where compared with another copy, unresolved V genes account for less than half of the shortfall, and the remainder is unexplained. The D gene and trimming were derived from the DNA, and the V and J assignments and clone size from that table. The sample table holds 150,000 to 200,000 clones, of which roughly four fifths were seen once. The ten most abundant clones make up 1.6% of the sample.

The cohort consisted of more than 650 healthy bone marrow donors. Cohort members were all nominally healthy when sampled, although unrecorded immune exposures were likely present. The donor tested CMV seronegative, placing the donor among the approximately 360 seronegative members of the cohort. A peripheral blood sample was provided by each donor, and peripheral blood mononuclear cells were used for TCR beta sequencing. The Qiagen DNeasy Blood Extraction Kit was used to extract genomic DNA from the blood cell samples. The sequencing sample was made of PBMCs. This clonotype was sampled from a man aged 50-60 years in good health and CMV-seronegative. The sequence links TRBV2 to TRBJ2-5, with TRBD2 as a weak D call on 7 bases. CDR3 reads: CASSEVGASGLLRETQYF. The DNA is TGTGCCAGCAGTGAAGTGGGGGCTAGCGGCCTGCTACGGGAGACCCAGTACTTC.